This T cell receptor beta chain originates from a study of T-cell reconstitution after alpha-beta-depleted transplantation in children. This clonotype was observed a few times. Library preparation (for TCRbeta) was performed with unique molecular identifiers. Using its own MiXCR run on the PCR reads, TCRdb lists one record per CDR3 protein. Among about 130,000 distinct CDR3 sequences listed, roughly 10% were seen once. The CDR3 runs to 14 residues. CDR1 and CDR2 from the germline V gene are DFQATT and SNEGSKA (reference sequence). V was trimmed by 4 bases and J by 5 bases, leaving 17 bases between them.

This clonotype originated in a girl under three years old who had a stem cell transplant for combined immunodeficiency, so the T cells may come from the graft donor. The sequenced sample was PBMCs, mostly from graft donor cells, obtained 180 days after TCRalphabeta/CD19-depleted stem cell transplant. This rearrangement joins TRBV20-1 to TRBJ2-5; D is uncertain. CDR3 protein: CSATRASPSETQYF. The DNA for the CDR3 is TGCAGTGCTACCCGGGCGAGCCCGTCGGAGACCCAGTACTTC.